The text below deals with one TCR beta chain. Its antigen is undetermined. Clones were sequenced by immunoSEQ multiplex PCR, and TCRdb holds only the in-frame ones, with some missing. This sample has some 120,000 clones, with 93% found just once. These data come from a study of siplizumab effects on memory and regulatory T cells. Broader study findings: The study found naive T cells seemingly more diverse than memory cells and seemingly major alloresponse contributors. Sequences that were alloreactive and traceable to unstimulated CD4+ memory cells were significantly reduced by siplizumab. Many proliferating CD4+ or CD8+ clones remained unclassified. Roughly 80-97% of them could not be assigned either a naive or a memory phenotype.

Trimming left V 2 bases short and J 2 bases short, with 7 bases between. This CDR3 is 13 amino acids long. Germline CDR1 is SGHVS and CDR2 is FNYEAQ. The V call is TRBV7-6, the J call TRBJ2-7; D perhaps matches TRBD1 (5 bases). The TCR was taken from a human donor in good health. Sequenced: non-Treg CD4+ T cells sorted from blood. The CDR3 here is CASSLRQPYEQYF. The CDR3 coding sequence is TGTGCCAGCAGCTTACGACAGCCCTACGAGCAGTACTTC.